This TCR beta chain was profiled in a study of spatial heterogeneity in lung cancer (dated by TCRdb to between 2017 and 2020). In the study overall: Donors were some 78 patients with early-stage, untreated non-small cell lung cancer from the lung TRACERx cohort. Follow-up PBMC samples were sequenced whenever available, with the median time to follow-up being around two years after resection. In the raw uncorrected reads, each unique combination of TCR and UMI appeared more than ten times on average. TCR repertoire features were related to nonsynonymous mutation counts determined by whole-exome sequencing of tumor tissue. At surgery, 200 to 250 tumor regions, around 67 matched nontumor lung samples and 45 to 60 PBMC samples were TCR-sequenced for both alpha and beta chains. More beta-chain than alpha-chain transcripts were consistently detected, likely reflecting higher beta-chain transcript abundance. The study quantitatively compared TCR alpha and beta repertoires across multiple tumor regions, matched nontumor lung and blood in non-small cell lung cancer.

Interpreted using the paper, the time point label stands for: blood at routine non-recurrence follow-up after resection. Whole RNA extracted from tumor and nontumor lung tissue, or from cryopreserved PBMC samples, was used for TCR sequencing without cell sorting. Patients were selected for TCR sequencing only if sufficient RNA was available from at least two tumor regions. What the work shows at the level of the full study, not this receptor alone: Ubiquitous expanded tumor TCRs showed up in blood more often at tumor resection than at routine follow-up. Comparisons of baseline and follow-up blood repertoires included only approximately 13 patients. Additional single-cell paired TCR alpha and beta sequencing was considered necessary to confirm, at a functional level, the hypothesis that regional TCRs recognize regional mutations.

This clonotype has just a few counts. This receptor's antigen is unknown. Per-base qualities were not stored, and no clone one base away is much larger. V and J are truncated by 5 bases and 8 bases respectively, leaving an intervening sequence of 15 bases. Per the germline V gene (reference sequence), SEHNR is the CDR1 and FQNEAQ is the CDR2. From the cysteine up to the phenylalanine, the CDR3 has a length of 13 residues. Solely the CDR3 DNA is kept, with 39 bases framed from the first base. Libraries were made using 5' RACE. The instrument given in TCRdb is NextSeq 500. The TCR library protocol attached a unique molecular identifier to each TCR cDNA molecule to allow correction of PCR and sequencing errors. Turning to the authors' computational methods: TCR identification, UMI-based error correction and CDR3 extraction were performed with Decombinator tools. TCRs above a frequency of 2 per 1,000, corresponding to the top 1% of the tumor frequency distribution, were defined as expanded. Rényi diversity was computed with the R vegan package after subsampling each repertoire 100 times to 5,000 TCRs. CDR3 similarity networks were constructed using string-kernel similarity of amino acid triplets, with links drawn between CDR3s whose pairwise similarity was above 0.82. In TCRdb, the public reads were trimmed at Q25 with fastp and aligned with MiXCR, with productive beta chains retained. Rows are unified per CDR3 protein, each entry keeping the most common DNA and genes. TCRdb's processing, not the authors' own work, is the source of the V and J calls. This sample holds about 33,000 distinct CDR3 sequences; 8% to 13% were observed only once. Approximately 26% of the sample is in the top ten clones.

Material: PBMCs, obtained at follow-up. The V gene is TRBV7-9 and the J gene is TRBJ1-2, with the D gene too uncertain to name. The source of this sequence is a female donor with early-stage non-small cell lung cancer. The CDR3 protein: CASSQAAIEGYTF. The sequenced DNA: TGTGCCAGCAGCCAAGCTGCGATCGAGGGCTACACCTTC.